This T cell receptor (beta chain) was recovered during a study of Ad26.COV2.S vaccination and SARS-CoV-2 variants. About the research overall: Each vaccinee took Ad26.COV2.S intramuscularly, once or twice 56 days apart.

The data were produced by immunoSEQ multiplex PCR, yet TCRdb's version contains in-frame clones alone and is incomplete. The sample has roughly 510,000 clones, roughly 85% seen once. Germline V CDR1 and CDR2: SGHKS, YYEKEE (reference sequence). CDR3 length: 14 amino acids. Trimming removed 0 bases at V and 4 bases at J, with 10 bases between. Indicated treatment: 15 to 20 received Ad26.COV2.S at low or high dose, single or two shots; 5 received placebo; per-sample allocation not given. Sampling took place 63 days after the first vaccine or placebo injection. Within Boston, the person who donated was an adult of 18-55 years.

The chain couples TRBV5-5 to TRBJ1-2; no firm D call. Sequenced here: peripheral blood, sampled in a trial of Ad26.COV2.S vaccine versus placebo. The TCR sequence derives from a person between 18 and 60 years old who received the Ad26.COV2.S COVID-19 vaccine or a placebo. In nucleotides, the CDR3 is TGTGCCAGCAGCTTGGCGACCTTTGGCTATGGCTACACCTTC. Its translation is CASSLATFGYGYTF.